These 23 T cell receptor beta chains came from one sample sequenced in a study of blood T cell repertoires in COVID-19. Generated by immunoSEQ multiplex PCR, the TCRdb table keeps only in-frame clones and is missing some. The table shows about 180,000 clones, with approximately 83% occurring only once. The sample comprised peripheral blood. The receptors were gathered from a man aged 55 to 70 with acute or convalescent COVID-19.

V usage is TRBV5-1 and J usage is TRBJ1-4; weak D call: TRBD1 (5 bases). The V and J ends lost 4 bases and 7 bases respectively, with 17 bases between them. Germline V gene data show CDR1 as SGHRS and CDR2 as YFSETQ. There are 15 residues in the CDR3. The CDR3 bases are TGCGCCAGCAGCCCGCTCCCCACCGACAGTGAAAAACTGTTTTTT. This gives the protein CASSPLPTDSEKLFF.

The chain couples TRBV6-5 to TRBJ2-7, with 9 bases that match TRBD1. The germline CDR1 and CDR2 sequences are MNHEY and SVGAGI. This CDR3 region has 14 residues. V trimming: 6 bases; J trimming: 3 bases; junction bases outside the gene matches: 6. This CDR3 is CASSRPGQGYEQYF. For the CDR3, the DNA is TGTGCCAGCAGCCGACCGGGACAGGGCTACGAGCAGTACTTC.

V usage is TRBV5-1 and J usage is TRBJ2-7; 9 nucleotides align to TRBD1. With V trimmed by 0 bases and J by 0 bases, 4 bases remained unmatched. This CDR3 contains 16 residues. In germline, CDR1 is SGHRS, CDR2 YFSETQ. As DNA, the CDR3 is TGCGCCAGCAGCTTGGTTACAGGGGGCGCCTCCTACGAGCAGTACTTC. Translated, it gives CASSLVTGGASYEQYF. The full variable domain, its missing parts supplied by reference TRBV5-1 and TRBJ2-7, is KAGVTQTPRYLIKTRGQQVTLSCSPISGHRSVSWYQQTPGQGLQFLFEYFSETQRNKGNFPGRFSGRQFSNSRSEMNVSTLELGDSALYLCASSLVTGGASYEQYFGPGTRLTVT.

The chain couples TRBV4-2 to TRBJ2-5, with 8 bases that match TRBD2. The V gene end was trimmed by 2 bases and the J gene end by 1 base; junction bases not matched to a gene: 6. The CDR3 contains 16 residues. Germline V gene lookup returns CDR1 LGHNA and CDR2 YNFKEQ. CDR3 loop: CASSQNSGASQETQYF. The CDR3 DNA follows: TGTGCCAGCAGCCAAAATAGCGGGGCCTCCCAAGAGACCCAGTACTTC.

This chain uses TRBV28 with TRBJ2-4; tentatively, D is TRBD1 (5 bases). The CDR3 has 16 amino acids. Trimming pared 4 bases from V and 0 bases from J, leaving 13 bases between. The germline V gene encodes CDR1 MDHEN and CDR2 SYDVKM. The CDR3 DNA reads TGTGCCAGCAGTTCCTCGACAGCCCTAGCCAAAAACATTCAGTACTTC. Protein product: CASSSSTALAKNIQYF.

The V and J genes are TRBV9 and TRBJ1-2; 7 nucleotides agree with TRBD1. Germline CDR1 and CDR2: SGDLS and YYNGEE. The J segment lost 4 bases and the V segment lost 5 bases, leaving 5 bases of the junction unmatched. The CDR3 runs to 13 residues. CDR3 DNA: TGTGCCAGCAGTTCAACAGGGGTCTATGGCTACACCTTC. Translated: CASSSTGVYGYTF.

The chain couples TRBV28 to TRBJ2-7; D possibly corresponds to TRBD2 (7 bases). Germline V CDR1 and CDR2: MDHEN, SYDVKM. The CDR3 spans 17 residues. Trimming cost V 4 bases and J 5 bases, with 24 bases left between them. CDR3 DNA: TGTGCCAGCAGTTCTGTGGGGGCGGGCGGGAGAAAGAACGAGCAGTACTTC. Translating it yields CASSSVGAGGRKNEQYF. Drawing the rest from reference TRBV28 and TRBJ2-7, the complete variable domain is DVKVTQSSRYLVKRTGEKVFLECVQDMDHENMFWYRQDPGLGLRLIYFSYDVKMKEKGDIPEGYSVSREKKERFSLILESASTNQTSMYLCASSSVGAGGRKNEQYFGPGTRLTVT.

J is TRBJ2-7 and V is TRBV7-3; 8 bases are a match to TRBD2. The CDR3 has 15 residues. Germline V gene data show CDR1 as SGHTA and CDR2 as FQGTGA. V was pared by 4 bases and J by 2 bases, with 7 bases of the junction left unmatched. The CDR3 nucleotides read TGTGCCAGCAGCTATAGCGGGACCCGCCCCTACGAGCAGTACTTC. Its translation is CASSYSGTRPYEQYF.

This chain joins TRBV7-9 and TRBJ1-2, with a possible D match to TRBD1 (6 bases). The V gene lost 5 bases and the J gene lost 2 bases, with 12 bases spanning the gap. There are 14 residues in the CDR3. From germline, CDR1 is SEHNR and CDR2 FQNEAQ (reference sequence). The CDR3 DNA is TGTGCCAGCAGCCGGTTGGGGGCCAACTATGGCTACACCTTC. Translated: CASSRLGANYGYTF.

The V gene is TRBV6-5, the J gene TRBJ1-4, with 10 nucleotides matching TRBD1. Looked up from germline, CDR1 is MNHEY and CDR2 is SVGAGI. The V segment lost 7 bases and the J segment 7 bases; nucleotides outside the gene matches: 9. This CDR3 spans 15 amino acids. The CDR3 DNA follows: TGTGCCAGCAATGGGTGGGACAGGGGCACTGAAAAACTGTTTTTT. Translation gives CASNGWDRGTEKLFF.

The rearrangement links TRBV28 to TRBJ2-3, with unresolved D. CDR3 length equals 14 residues. V was shortened by 8 bases and J by 0 bases, with 12 bases between the two germline ends. Germline V gives CDR1 MDHEN, CDR2 SYDVKM. CDR3 in DNA: TGTGCCAGCGCTGGCAGACTTAGCACAGATACGCAGTATTTT. Translation: CASAGRLSTDTQYF.

The V and J genes are TRBV18 and TRBJ1-1; TRBD1 matches at 10 bases. V shed 5 bases and J 5 bases; nucleotides not matched to a gene: 8. The CDR3 length is 15 residues. The V gene's germline CDR1 is KGHSH and CDR2 LQKENI. This chain's CDR3 is CASSATGGAGTEAFF. CDR3 in DNA: TGTGCCAGCTCAGCGACAGGGGGCGCTGGGACTGAAGCTTTCTTT.

V usage is TRBV27 and J usage is TRBJ2-3, with D perhaps TRBD2 (5 bases). V was shortened by 8 bases and J by 0 bases, with 15 bases between the two germline ends. This CDR3 spans 15 amino acids. Germline CDR1 MNHEY, CDR2 SMNVEV (reference sequence). The CDR3 spells CASQPGYTSTDTQYF. CDR3 DNA: TGTGCCAGCCAACCGGGGTATACTAGCACAGATACGCAGTATTTT.

As DNA, the CDR3 is TGTGCCAGCAGCACTAGCAGTTCCTACGAGCAGTACTTC. Amino acid sequence: CASSTSSSYEQYF. The chain has TRBV19 and TRBJ2-7; TRBD2 is a possible D gene (6 bases). The length of the CDR3 is 13 residues. V was cut by 9 bases and J by 1 base, with 13 bases left in between. Per germline, CDR1 LNHDA and CDR2 SQIVND (reference sequence).

A few counts support this clone. This chain uses TRBV7-3 with TRBJ2-7; D is unclear. CDR3 length: 15 amino acids. Trimming cost V 1 base and J 4 bases, with 14 bases left between them. CDR1 is SGHTA, CDR2 FQGTGA, per germline. CDR3 in DNA: TGTGCCAGCAGCTTAAGCCGAGTCAGGCCGTACGAGCAGTACTTC. Its protein product is CASSLSRVRPYEQYF. Looking up the rest from reference TRBV7-3 and TRBJ2-7 gives the full variable domain: GAGVSQTPSNKVTEKGKYVELRCDPISGHTALYWYRQSLGQGPEFLIYFQGTGAADDSGLPNDRFFAVRPEGSVSTLKIQRTERGDSAVYLCASSLSRVRPYEQYFGPGTRLTVT.

This chain joins TRBV28 and TRBJ1-5, with no clear D. CDR1 MDHEN and CDR2 SYDVKM come from the germline V gene. The CDR3 spans 14 residues. V dropped 6 bases and J dropped 5 bases, with 14 bases sitting between them. CDR3 residues: CASSRRGFHQPQHF. DNA for the CDR3: TGTGCCAGCAGCCGGCGGGGATTCCATCAGCCCCAGCATTTT.

V is TRBV29-1 and J is TRBJ2-7, with TRBD2 matching over 12 bases. Germline V gene data show CDR1 as SQVTM and CDR2 as ANQGSEA. Trimming removed 6 bases from V and 3 bases from J; junction bases left unmatched: 12. CDR3 length: 16 amino acids. CDR3 sequence: CSVAYGTSGSLYEQYF. CDR3 coding DNA: TGCAGCGTAGCCTACGGGACTAGCGGGTCCCTCTACGAGCAGTACTTC.

This chain connects TRBV10-3 to TRBJ2-1, with TRBD2 identical over 13 bases. V dropped 5 bases and J dropped 5; count of bases not matched to a gene: 3. The V gene's germline CDR1 is ENHRY and CDR2 SYGVKD. This CDR3 is built from 15 residues. The CDR3 loop is CAISTGTSGNNEQFF. DNA of the CDR3: TGTGCCATCAGTACGGGGACTAGCGGGAACAATGAGCAGTTCTTC.

The chain joins TRBV11-3 to TRBJ2-6, with unresolved D. The CDR3 loop spans 14 amino acids. CDR1 SGHNT and CDR2 YENEEA come from the germline V gene. Trimming stripped 4 bases from V and 2 bases from J, with 6 bases between. The DNA of the CDR3 is TGTGCCAGCAGCTGGTCGGCTGGGGCCAACGTCCTGACTTTC. Its translation is CASSWSAGANVLTF.

The J gene is TRBJ2-5, the V gene TRBV28, with D possibly being TRBD1 (6 bases). V lost 4 bases and J lost 8, with 17 bases in between. The CDR3 runs to 14 residues. Per germline, CDR1 MDHEN and CDR2 SYDVKM. The CDR3 sequence: CASSSPGQIFTQYF. For the CDR3, the DNA is TGTGCCAGCAGTTCCCCGGGACAAATCTTTACCCAGTACTTC.

This clone was picked up one time. The CDR3 nucleotides are TGTGCCAACATAGGGACAGGAACCCCCTCCGGGGAGCTGTTTTTT. It translates to CANIGTGTPSGELFF. V is TRBV7-9 and J is TRBJ2-2; 8 bases are a match to TRBD1. The ends lost 10 bases at V and 6 bases at J; junction bases unmatched: 13. CDR3 length: 15 residues. The germline V gene has CDR1 SEHNR and CDR2 FQNEAQ (reference sequence).

The V call is TRBV7-2, the J call TRBJ2-7; a possible D gene is TRBD1 (6 bases). The germline V and J ends were trimmed by 5 bases and 6 bases, with 20 bases remaining between them. Germline V lookup: CDR1 SGHTA, CDR2 FQGNSA. The CDR3 is made up of 15 amino acids. Here the CDR3 DNA reads TGTGCCAGCAGCGTGGGGACAACATCGTGGGGCGAGCAGTACTTC. Translation gives CASSVGTTSWGEQYF.

Regarding this clone: One end of the junction fails to match germline, which may point to a read error. The CDR3 DNA is TGTGCCAGCAGTTACTCCGGACAGGGACGGTATCTCTTT. This translates into CASSYSGQGRYLF. The chain carries TRBV6-2 or TRBV6-3 and TRBJ1-1; 8 nucleotides agree with TRBD1. The CDR3 sequence is 13 residues long. Germline V gene data show CDR1 as MNHEY and CDR2 as SVGEGT.